The present entry profiles one T cell receptor (beta chain) with its context. What it recognizes is unknown. The ends lost 4 bases at V and 5 bases at J; junction bases unmatched: 6. Germline V gives CDR1 SGHKS, CDR2 YYEKEE (reference sequence). This CDR3 is 14 amino acids long. Sequencing used immunoSEQ multiplex PCR; TCRdb keeps in-frame clones, though not all of them. The table shows 40,000 to 55,000 clones, with approximately 90% occurring only once. The sample belongs to a study of OX40 agonist ivuxolimab in advanced cancers. Study information: Under the entry rules, prior anti-PD-1, anti-PD-L1 or anti-CTLA-4 therapy was allowed, and approximately 40% had some. Study conclusions and caveats: With doses of 0.1 to 3.0 mg/kg, CD4+ and CD8+ blood T cells had undergone clonal expansion by week 6.

This specimen was CD4+ or CD8+ T cells sorted from blood, taken in a trial of the OX40 agonist ivuxolimab. The TCR sequence derives from an adult with an advanced solid tumor such as melanoma, head and neck, liver or kidney cancer. The chain employs TRBV5-5 and TRBJ2-4; 7 bases align to TRBD1. CDR3 bases: TGTGCCAGCAGCCGCTACGACAGGGAAAACATTCAGTACTTC. It is translated as CASSRYDRENIQYF.